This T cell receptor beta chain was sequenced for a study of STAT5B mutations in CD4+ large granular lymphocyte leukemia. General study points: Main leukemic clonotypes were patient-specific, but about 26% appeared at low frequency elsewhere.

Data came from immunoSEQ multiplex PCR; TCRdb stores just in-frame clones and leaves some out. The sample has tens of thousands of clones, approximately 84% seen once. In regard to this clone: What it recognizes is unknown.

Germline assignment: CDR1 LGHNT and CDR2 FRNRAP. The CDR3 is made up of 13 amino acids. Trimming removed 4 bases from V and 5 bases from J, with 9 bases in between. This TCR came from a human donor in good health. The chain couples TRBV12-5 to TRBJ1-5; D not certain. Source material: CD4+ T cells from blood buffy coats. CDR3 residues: CASGYSGHQPQHF. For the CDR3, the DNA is TGTGCTAGTGGTTACAGTGGCCATCAGCCCCAGCATTTT.